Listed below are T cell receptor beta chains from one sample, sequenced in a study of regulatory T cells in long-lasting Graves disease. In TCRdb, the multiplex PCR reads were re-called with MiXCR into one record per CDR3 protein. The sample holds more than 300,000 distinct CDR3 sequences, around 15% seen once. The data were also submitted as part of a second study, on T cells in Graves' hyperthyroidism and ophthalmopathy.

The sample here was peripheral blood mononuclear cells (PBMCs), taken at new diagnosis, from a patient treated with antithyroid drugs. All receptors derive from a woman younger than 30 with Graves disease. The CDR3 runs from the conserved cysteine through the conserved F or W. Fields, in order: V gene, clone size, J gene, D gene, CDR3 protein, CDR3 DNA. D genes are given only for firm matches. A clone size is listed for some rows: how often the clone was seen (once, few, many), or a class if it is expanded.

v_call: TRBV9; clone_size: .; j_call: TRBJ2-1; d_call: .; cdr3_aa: CASSVGGGDYNEQFF; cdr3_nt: TGTGCCAGCAGCGTAGGTGGCGGTGACTACAATGAGCAGTTCTTC
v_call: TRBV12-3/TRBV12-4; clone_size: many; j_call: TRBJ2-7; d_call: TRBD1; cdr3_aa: CASSRDRVGEQYF; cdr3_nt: TGTGCCAGCAGTCGGGACAGGGTGGGGGAGCAGTACTTC
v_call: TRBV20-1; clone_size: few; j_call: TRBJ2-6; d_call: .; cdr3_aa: CSAREGRSGANVLTF; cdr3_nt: TGCAGTGCTAGAGAAGGGCGCTCTGGGGCCAACGTCCTGACTTTC
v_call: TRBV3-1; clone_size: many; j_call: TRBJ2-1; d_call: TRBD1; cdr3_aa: CASSQDPITGGLRENEQFF; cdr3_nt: TGTGCCAGCAGCCAAGATCCAATAACAGGGGGTCTCAGGGAAAATGAGCAGTTCTTC
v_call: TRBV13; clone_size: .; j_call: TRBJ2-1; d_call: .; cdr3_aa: CASSQLPGSSLGEQFF; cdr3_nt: TGTGCCAGCAGCCAACTGCCGGGATCATCTCTGGGCGAGCAGTTCTTC
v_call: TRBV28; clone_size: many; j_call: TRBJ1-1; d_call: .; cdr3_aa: CATTGNTEAFF; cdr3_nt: TGTGCCACCACAGGAAACACTGAAGCTTTCTTT
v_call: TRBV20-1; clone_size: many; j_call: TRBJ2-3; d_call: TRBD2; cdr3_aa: CSAKRLATDTQYF; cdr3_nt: TGCAGTGCTAAAAGACTAGCTACAGATACGCAGTATTTT
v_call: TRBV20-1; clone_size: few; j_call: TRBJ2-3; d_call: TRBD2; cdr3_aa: CSASQREGPVDTQYF; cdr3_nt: TGCAGTGCTAGCCAGCGGGAGGGCCCGGTAGATACGCAGTATTTT
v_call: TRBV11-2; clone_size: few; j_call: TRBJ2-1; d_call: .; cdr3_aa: CASSSPASVSEQFF; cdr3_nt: TGTGCCAGCAGCTCCCCAGCTAGCGTAAGTGAGCAGTTCTTC
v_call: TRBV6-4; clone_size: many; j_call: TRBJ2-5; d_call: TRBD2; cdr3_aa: CASSSSGGEETQYF; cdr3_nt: TGTGCCAGCAGTTCCTCGGGGGGGGAAGAGACCCAGTACTTC
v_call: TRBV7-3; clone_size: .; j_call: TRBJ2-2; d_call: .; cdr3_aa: CASSRWGGVVTGELFF; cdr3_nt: TGTGCCAGCAGCCGGTGGGGCGGGGTTGTCACCGGGGAGCTGTTTTTT
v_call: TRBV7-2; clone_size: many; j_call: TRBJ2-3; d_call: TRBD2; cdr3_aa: CASSPTSGGAATDTQYF; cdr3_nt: TGTGCCAGCAGCCCAACTAGCGGGGGGGCCGCGACAGATACGCAGTATTTT
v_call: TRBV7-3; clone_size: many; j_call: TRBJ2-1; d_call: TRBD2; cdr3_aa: CASRWTSGSNEQFF; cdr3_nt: TGTGCCAGCAGGTGGACTAGCGGGAGTAATGAGCAGTTCTTC
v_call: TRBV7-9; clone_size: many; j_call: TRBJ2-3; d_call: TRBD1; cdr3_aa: CASSLSRGPTQYF; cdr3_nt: TGTGCCAGCAGCTTATCCAGGGGGCCCACGCAGTATTTT
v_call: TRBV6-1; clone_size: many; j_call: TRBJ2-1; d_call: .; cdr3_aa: CASNLGQGYNEQFF; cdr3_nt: TGTGCCAGCAACCTGGGGCAGGGCTACAATGAGCAGTTCTTC
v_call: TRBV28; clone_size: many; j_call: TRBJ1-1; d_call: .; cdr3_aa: CASSLNLDTEAFF; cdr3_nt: TGTGCCAGCAGTTTAAACCTGGACACTGAAGCTTTCTTT
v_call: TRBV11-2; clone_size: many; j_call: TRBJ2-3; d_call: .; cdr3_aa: CASSLVVADTQYF; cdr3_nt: TGTGCCAGCAGCCTTGTAGTCGCAGATACGCAGTATTTT
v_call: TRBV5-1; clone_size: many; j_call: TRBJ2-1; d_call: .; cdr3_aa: CASSLAGGFAPTGEQFF; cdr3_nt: TGCGCCAGCAGCTTGGCTGGGGGCTTTGCACCCACGGGTGAGCAGTTCTTC
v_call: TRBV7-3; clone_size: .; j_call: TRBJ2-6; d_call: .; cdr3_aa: CASSLPQGSGANVLTF; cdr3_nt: TGTGCCAGCAGCTTACCACAGGGATCCGGGGCCAACGTCCTGACTTTC
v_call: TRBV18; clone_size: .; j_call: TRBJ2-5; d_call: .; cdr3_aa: CASPPTDSGETQYF; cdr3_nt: TGTGCCAGCCCACCGACTGACAGCGGGGAGACCCAGTACTTC
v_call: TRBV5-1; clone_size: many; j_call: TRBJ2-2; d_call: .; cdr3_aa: CASSDSGELFF; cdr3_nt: TGTGCCAGCAGTGACTCCGGGGAGCTGTTTTTT
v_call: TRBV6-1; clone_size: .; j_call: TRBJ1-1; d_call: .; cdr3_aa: CASSPSPPNSEAFF; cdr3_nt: TGTGCCAGCAGTCCGTCACCTCCGAACTCTGAAGCTTTCTTT
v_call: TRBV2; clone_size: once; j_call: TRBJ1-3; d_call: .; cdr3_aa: CASSVGYRGNTIYF; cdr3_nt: TGTGCCAGCAGTGTGGGGTACCGGGGGAACACCATATATTTT
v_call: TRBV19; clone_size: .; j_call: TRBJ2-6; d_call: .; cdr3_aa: CASRQGDSGANVLTF; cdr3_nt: TGTGCCAGTAGACAGGGCGACTCTGGGGCCAACGTCCTGACTTTC
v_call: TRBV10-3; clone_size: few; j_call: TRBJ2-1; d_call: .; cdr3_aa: CAISVGDNEQFF; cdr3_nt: TGTGCCATCAGTGTAGGGGACAATGAGCAGTTCTTC
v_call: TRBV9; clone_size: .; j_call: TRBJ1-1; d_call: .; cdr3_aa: CASSVARDTEASF; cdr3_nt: TGTGCCAGCAGCGTAGCCCGGGACACAGAAGCTTCCTTT
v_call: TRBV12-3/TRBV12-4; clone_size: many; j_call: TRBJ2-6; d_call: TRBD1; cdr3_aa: CASSPGTGYNWANVLTF; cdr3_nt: TGTGCCAGCAGTCCAGGGACAGGGTATAATTGGGCCAACGTCCTGACTTTC
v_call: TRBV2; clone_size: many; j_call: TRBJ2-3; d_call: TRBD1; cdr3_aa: CASMKDRGPTDTQYF; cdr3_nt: TGTGCCAGCATGAAAGACAGGGGACCTACAGATACGCAGTATTTT
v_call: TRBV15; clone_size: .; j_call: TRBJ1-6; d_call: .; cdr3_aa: CATSPRGANSPLHF; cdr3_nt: TGTGCCACCAGCCCCAGGGGAGCTAATTCACCCCTCCACTTT
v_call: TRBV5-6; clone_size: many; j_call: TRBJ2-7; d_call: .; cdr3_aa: CASSLAGTNEQYF; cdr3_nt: TGTGCCAGCAGCTTGGCGGGGACCAACGAGCAGTACTTC
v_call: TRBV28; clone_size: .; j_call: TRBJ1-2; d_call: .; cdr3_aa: CASSPGFLYGYTF; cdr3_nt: TGTGCCAGCAGCCCGGGATTTCTCTACGGCTACACCTTC
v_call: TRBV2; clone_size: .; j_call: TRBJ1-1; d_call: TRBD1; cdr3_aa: CASYESTGGTEAFF; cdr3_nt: TGTGCCAGCTACGAAAGTACAGGGGGCACTGAAGCTTTCTTT
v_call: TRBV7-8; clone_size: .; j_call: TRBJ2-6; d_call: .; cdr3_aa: CASSRLQGTGANVLTF; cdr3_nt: TGTGCCAGCAGCCGCCTCCAGGGAACTGGGGCCAACGTCCTGACTTTC
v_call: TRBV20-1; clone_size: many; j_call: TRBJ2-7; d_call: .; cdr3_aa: CSASRRGVYEQYF; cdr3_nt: TGCAGTGCTAGTCGCAGGGGGGTCTACGAGCAGTACTTC
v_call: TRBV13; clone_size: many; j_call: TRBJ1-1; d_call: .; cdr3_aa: CASSFLDPLDSDTEAFF; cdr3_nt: TGTGCCAGCAGCTTTTTGGACCCCCTGGACAGCGACACTGAAGCTTTCTTT
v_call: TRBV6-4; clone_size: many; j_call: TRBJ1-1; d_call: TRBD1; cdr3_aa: CASRDGQGTEAFF; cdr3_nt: TGTGCCAGCAGAGATGGACAGGGAACTGAAGCTTTCTTT
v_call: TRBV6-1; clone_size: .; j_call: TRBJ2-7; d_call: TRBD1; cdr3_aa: CASSEELGGLDEQYF; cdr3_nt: TGTGCCAGCAGTGAAGAACTAGGGGGCTTAGACGAGCAGTACTTC
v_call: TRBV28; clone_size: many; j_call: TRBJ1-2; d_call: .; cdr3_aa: CASMSAMAGYTF; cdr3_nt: TGTGCCAGCATGTCCGCCATGGCCGGCTACACCTTC
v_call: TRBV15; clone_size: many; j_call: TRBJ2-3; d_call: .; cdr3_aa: CATSRASRDTQYF; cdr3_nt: TGTGCCACCAGCAGAGCGTCGAGGGATACGCAGTATTTT
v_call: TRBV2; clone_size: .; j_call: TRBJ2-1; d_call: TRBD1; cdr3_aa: CASSGTGTDYQGEQFF; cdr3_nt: TGTGCCAGCAGCGGAACCGGGACAGACTACCAGGGTGAGCAGTTCTTC
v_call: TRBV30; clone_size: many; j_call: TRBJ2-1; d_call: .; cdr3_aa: CAWSTDFEQFF; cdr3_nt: TGTGCCTGGAGCACAGACTTTGAGCAGTTCTTC
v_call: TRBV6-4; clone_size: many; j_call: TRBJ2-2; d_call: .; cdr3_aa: CASSVGDFGAGELFF; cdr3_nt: TGTGCCAGCAGTGTAGGGGATTTTGGTGCCGGGGAGCTGTTTTTT
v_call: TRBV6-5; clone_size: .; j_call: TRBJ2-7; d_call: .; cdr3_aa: CASSYGRGAYEQYF; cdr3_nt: TGTGCCAGCAGTTACGGACGGGGCGCCTACGAGCAGTACTTC
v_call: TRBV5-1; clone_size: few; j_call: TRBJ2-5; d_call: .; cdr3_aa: CASSDNTGRQETQYF; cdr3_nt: TGTGCCAGCAGCGATAATACAGGTAGACAAGAGACCCAGTACTTC
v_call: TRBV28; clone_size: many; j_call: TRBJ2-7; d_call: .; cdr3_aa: CASSPPQGGGGGEQYF; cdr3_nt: TGTGCCAGCAGTCCACCACAGGGGGGGGGAGGTGGCGAGCAGTACTTC
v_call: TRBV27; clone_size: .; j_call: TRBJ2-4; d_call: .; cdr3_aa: CASSPGVAKNIQYF; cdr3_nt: TGTGCCAGCAGTCCAGGGGTAGCCAAAAACATTCAGTACTTC
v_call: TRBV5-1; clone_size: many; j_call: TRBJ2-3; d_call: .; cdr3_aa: CASSDGVTDTQYF; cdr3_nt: TGCGCCAGCAGTGATGGAGTCACAGATACGCAGTATTTT
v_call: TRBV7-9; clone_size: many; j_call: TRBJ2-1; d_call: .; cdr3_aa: CASSLAGSYNEQFF; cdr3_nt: TGCGCCAGCAGCTTGGCAGGCTCCTACAATGAGCAGTTCTTC
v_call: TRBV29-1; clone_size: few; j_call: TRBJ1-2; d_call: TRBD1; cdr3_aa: CSASGQGNRGYTF; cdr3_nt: TGCAGCGCCTCAGGACAGGGCAATCGTGGCTACACCTTC
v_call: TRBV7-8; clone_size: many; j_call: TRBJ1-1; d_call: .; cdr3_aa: CASSSKQGANTEAFF; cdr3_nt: TGTGCCAGCAGCTCGAAGCAGGGCGCGAACACTGAAGCTTTCTTT
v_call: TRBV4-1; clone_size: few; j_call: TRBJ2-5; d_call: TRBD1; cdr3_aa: CASSQGVAGGQETQYF; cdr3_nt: TGCGCCAGCAGCCAAGGGGTTGCAGGGGGCCAAGAGACCCAGTACTTC
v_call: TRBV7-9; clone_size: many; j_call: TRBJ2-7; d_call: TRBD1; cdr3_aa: CASSLAPRGREQYF; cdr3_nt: TGTGCCAGCAGCTTAGCGCCTAGGGGGCGGGAGCAGTACTTC
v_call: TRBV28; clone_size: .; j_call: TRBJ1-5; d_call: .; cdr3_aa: CASSLNRQDNQPQHF; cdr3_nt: TGTGCCAGCAGTTTAAATAGACAGGACAATCAGCCCCAGCATTTT